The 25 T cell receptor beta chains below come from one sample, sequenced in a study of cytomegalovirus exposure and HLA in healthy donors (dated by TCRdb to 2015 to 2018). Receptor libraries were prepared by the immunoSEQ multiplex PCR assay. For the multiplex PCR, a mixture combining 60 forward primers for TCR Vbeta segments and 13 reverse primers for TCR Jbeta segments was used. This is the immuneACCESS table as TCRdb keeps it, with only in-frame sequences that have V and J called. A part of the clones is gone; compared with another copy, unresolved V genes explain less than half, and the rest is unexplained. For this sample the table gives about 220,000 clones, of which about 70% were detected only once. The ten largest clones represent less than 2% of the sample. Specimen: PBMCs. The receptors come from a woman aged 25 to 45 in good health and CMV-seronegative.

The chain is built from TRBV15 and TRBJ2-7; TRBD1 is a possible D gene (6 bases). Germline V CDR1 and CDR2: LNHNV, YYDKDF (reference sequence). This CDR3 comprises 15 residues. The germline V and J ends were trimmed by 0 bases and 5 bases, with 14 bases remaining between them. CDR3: CATSRDPSGEHEQYF. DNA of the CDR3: TGTGCCACCAGCAGAGATCCTTCAGGGGAACACGAGCAGTACTTC.

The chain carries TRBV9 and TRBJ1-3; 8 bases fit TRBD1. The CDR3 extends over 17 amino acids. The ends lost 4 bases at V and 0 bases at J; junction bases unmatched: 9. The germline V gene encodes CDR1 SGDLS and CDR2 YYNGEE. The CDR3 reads CASSQTQGALSGNTIYF. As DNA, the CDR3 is TGTGCCAGCAGCCAGACCCAGGGGGCCCTCTCTGGAAACACCATATATTTT.

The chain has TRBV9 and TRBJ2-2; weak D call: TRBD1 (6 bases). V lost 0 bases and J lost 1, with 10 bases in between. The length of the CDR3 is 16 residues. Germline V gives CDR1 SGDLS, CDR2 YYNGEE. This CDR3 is CASSVGLTGNTGELFF. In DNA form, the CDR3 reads TGTGCCAGCAGCGTAGGTCTGACAGGGAACACCGGGGAGCTGTTTTTT.

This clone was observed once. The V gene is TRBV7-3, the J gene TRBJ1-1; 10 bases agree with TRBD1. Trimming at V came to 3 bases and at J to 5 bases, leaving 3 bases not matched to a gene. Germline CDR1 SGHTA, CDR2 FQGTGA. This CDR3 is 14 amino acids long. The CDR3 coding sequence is TGTGCCAGCAGCTTGACAGGGGGCAAGACTGAAGCTTTCTTT. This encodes CASSLTGGKTEAFF.

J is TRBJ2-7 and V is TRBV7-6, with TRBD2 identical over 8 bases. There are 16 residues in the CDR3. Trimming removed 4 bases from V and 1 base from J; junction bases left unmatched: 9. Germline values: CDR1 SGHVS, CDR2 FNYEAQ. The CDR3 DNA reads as TGTGCCAGCAGCTCAACCGGCAGCGGGAGTTCCTACGAGCAGTACTTC. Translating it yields CASSSTGSGSSYEQYF.

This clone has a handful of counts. The CDR3 DNA reads TGTGCCAGCAGCAATAGCGGGGGTACAGATACGCAGTATTTT. This encodes CASSNSGGTDTQYF. The chain has TRBV5-5 and TRBJ2-3, with 9 nucleotides matching TRBD2. The CDR3 length is 14 residues. Germline CDR1 is SGHKS and CDR2 is YYEKEE (reference sequence). V lost 4 bases to trimming and J lost 3 bases; unmatched junction nucleotides: 3.

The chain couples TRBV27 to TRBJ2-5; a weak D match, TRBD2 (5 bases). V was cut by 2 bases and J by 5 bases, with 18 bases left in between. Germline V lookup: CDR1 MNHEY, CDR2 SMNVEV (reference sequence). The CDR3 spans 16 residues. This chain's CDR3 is CASSLGSSSLLETQYF. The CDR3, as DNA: TGTGCCAGCAGTTTAGGTTCTAGCAGTCTCCTGGAGACCCAGTACTTC.

The CDR3 here is CASSQEAGGPDTQYF. Written as DNA, the CDR3 is TGTGCCAGCAGCCAAGAAGCGGGAGGGCCAGATACGCAGTATTTT. V gene TRBV9 combines with J gene TRBJ2-3; 10 nucleotides match TRBD2. Losses at the gene ends were 4 bases for V and 4 bases for J; bases not matched to a gene: 6. The CDR3 has 15 residues. Germline assignment: CDR1 SGDLS and CDR2 YYNGEE.

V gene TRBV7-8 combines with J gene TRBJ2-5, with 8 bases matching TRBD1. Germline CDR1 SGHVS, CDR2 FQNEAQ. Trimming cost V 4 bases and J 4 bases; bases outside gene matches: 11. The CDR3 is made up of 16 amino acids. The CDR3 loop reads CASSYGTGQGGETQYF. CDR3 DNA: TGTGCCAGCAGCTATGGAACAGGACAGGGCGGAGAGACCCAGTACTTC. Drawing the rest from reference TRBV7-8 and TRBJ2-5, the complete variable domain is GAGVSQSPRYKVAKRGQDVALRCDPISGHVSLFWYQQALGQGPEFLTYFQNEAQLDKSGLPSDRFFAERPEGSVSTLKIQRTQQEDSAVYLCASSYGTGQGGETQYFGPGTRLLVL.

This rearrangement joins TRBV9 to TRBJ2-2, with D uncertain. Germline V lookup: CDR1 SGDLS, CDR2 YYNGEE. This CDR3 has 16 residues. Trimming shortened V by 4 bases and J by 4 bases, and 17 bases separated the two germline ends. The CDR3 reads CASSLGPAAGTGELFF. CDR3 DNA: TGTGCCAGCAGCCTCGGCCCGGCAGCAGGCACCGGGGAGCTGTTTTTT.

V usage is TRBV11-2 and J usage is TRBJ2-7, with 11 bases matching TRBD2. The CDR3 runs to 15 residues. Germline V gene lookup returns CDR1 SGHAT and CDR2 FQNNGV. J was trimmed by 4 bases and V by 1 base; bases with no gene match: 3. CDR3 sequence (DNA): TGTGCCAGCAGCTTAGCCGGGACTAGCGGTTACGAGCAGTACTTC. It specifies CASSLAGTSGYEQYF.

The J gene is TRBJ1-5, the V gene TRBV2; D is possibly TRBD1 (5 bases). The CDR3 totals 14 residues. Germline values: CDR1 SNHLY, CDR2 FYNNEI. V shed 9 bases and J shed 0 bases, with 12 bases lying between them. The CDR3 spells CASAVGVSNQPQHF. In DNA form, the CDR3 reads TGTGCCAGTGCGGTAGGGGTTAGCAATCAGCCCCAGCATTTT. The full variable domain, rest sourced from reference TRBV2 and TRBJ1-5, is EPEVTQTPSHQVTQMGQEVILRCVPISNHLYFYWYRQILGQKVEFLVSFYNNEISEKSEIFDDQFSVERPDGSNFTLKIRSTKLEDSAMYFCASAVGVSNQPQHFGDGTRLSIL.

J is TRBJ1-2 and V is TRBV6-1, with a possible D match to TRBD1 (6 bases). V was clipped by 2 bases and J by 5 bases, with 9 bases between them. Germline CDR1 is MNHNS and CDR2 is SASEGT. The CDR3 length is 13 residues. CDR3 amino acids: CASSEQGWYGYTF. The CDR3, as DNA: TGTGCCAGCAGTGAACAGGGGTGGTATGGCTACACCTTC.

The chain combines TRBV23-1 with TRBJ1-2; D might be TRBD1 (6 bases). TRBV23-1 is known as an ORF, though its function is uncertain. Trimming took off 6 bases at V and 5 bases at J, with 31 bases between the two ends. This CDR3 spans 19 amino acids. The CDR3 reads CASSPGDKEGGNGRYGYTF. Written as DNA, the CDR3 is TGCGCCAGCAGCCCAGGTGACAAAGAGGGGGGGAATGGAAGGTATGGCTACACCTTC.

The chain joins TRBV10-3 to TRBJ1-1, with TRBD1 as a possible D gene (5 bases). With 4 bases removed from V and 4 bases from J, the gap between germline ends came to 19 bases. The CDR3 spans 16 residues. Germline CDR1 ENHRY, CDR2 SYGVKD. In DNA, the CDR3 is TGTGCCATCAGTGGGGTTGGTGGGGCCTCGGGCACTGAAGCTTTCTTT. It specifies CAISGVGGASGTEAFF.

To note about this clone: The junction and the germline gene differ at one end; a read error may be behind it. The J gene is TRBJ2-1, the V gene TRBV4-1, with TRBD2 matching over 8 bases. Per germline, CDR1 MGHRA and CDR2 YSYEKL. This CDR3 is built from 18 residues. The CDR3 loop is CATSQEIVGGLGNNEQFF. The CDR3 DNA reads TGCGCCACCAGCCAAGAGATTGTGGGGGGACTAGGAAACAATGAGCAGTTCTTC.

Written as DNA, the CDR3 is TGCAGCGTCGCTGTTCATGGGGGCTATGAAGAGACCCAGTACTTC. The encoded protein is CSVAVHGGYEETQYF. The chain combines TRBV29-1 with TRBJ2-5; D may be TRBD1 (6 bases). The CDR3 length is 15 residues. V was pared by 6 bases and J by 3 bases, with 20 bases between. From germline, CDR1 is SQVTM and CDR2 ANQGSEA.

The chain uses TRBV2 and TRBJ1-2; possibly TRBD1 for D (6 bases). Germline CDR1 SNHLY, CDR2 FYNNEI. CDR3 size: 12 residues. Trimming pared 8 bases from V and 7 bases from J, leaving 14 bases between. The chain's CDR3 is CASFNRVVGYTF. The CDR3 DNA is TGTGCCAGCTTCAACAGGGTTGTTGGCTACACCTTC.

Here the CDR3 DNA reads TGCAGCGTGGGACAGACCTACGAGCAGTACTTC. Residues: CSVGQTYEQYF. The chain has TRBV29-1 and TRBJ2-7; 7 bases match TRBD1. This CDR3 is 11 amino acids long. Per the germline V gene, CDR1 is SQVTM and CDR2 is ANQGSEA. V gave up 6 bases and J gave up 2 bases; unmatched junction bases: 1.

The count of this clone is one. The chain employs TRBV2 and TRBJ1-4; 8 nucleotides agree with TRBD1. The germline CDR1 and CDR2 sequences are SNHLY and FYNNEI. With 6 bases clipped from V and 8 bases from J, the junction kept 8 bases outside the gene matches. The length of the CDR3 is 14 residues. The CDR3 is CASRIDRGGEKLFF. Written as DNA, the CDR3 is TGTGCCAGCAGGATCGACAGGGGAGGCGAAAAACTGTTTTTT.

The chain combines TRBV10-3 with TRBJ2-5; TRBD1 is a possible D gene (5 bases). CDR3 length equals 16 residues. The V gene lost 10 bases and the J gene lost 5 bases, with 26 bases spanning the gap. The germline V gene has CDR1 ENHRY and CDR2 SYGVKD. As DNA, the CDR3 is TGTGCCACCAGGACAACCGACATAGGGGATCGGGAGACCCAGTACTTC. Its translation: CATRTTDIGDRETQYF.

In DNA form, the CDR3 reads TGCGCCAGCAGCCAACCTTACAATGAGCAGTTCTTC. This translates into CASSQPYNEQFF. The genes are TRBV4-1 and TRBJ2-1; no clear D. The CDR3 extends over 12 amino acids. CDR1 and CDR2 (germline): MGHRA, YSYEKL. The V and J ends lost 2 bases and 4 bases respectively, with 3 bases between them.

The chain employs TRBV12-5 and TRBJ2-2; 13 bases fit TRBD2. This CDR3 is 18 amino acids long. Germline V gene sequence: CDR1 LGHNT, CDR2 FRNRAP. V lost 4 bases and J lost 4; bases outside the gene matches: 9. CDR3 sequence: CASGSRFGLAGVTGELFF. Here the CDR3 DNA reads TGTGCTAGTGGTTCACGATTCGGACTAGCGGGGGTCACCGGGGAGCTGTTTTTT. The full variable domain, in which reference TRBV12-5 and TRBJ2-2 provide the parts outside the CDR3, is DARVTQTPRHKVTEMGQEVTMRCQPILGHNTVFWYRQTMMQGLELLAYFRNRAPLDDSGMPKDRFSAEMPDATLATLKIQPSEPRDSAVYFCASGSRFGLAGVTGELFFGEGSRLTVL.

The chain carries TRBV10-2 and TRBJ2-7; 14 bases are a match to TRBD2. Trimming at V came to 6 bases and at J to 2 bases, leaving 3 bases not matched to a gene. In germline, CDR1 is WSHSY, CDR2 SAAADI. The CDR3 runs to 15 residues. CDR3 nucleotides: TGCGCCAGCAGAAGACTAGCGGGGGGGCCCTACGAGCAGTACTTC. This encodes CASRRLAGGPYEQYF.

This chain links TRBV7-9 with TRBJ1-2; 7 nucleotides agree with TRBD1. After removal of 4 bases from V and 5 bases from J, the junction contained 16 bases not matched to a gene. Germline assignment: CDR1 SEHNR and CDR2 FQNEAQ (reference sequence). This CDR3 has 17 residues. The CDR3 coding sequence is TGTGCCAGCAGCTCCTATGCTCCCGGGACAGTCAGATATGGCTACACCTTC. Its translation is CASSSYAPGTVRYGYTF.